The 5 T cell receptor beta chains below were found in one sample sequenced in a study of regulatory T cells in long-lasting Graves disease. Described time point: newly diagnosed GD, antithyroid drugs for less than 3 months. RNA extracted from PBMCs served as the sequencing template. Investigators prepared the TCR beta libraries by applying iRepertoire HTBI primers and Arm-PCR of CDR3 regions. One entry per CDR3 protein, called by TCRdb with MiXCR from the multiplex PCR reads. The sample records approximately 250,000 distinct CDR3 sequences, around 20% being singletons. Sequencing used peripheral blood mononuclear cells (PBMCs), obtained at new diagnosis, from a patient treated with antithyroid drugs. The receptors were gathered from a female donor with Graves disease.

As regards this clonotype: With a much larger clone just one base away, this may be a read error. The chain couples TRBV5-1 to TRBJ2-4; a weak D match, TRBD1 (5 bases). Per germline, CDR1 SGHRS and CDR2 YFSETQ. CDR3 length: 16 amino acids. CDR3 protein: CANSLAGIAAKNIQYF. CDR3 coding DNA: TGCGCCAACAGCTTGGCAGGGATCGCAGCCAAAAACATTCAGTACTTC.

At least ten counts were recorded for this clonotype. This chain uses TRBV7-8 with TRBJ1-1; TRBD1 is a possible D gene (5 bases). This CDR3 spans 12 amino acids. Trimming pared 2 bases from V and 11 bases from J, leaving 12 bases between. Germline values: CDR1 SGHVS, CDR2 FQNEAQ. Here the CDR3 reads CASSLSLGEAFF. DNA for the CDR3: TGTGCCAGCAGCTTATCACTAGGGGAGGCTTTCTTT.

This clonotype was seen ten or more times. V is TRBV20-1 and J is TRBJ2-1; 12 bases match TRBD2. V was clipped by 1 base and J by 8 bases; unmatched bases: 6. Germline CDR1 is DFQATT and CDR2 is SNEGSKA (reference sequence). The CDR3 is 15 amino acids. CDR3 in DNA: TGCAGTGCTAGAGTTGGGACTAGCGGGTGGGATGAGCAGTTCTTC. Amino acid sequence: CSARVGTSGWDEQFF.

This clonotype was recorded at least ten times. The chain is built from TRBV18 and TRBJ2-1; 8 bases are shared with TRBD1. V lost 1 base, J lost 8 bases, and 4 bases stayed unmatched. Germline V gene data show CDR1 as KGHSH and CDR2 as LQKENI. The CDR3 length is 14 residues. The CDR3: CASSPRTGNDEQFF. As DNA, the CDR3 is TGTGCCAGCTCACCACGGACAGGGAACGATGAGCAGTTCTTC.

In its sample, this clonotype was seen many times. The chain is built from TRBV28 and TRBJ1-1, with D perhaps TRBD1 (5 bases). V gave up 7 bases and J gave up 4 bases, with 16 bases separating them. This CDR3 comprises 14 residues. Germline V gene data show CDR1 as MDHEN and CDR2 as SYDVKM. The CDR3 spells CASTPAGLGTEAFF. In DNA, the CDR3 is TGTGCCAGCACCCCGGCAGGGTTGGGCACTGAAGCTTTCTTT. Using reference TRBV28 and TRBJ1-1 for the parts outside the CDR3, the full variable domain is DVKVTQSSRYLVKRTGEKVFLECVQDMDHENMFWYRQDPGLGLRLIYFSYDVKMKEKGDIPEGYSVSREKKERFSLILESASTNQTSMYLCASTPAGLGTEAFFGQGTRLTVV.